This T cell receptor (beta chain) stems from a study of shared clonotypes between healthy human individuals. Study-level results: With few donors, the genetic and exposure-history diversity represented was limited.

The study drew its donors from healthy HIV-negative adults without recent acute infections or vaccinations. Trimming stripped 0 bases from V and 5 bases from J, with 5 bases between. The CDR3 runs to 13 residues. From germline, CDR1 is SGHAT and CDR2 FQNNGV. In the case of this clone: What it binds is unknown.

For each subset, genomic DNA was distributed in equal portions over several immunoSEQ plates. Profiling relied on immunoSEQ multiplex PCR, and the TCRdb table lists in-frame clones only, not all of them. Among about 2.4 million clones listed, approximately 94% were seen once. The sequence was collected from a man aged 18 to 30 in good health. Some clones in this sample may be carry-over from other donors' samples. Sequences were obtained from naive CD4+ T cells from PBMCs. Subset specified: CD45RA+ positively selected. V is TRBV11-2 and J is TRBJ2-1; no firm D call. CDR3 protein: CASSLDSHNEQFF. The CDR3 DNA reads TGTGCCAGCAGCTTAGACTCTCACAATGAGCAGTTCTTC.